The T cell receptor (beta chain) under discussion was sequenced for a study of low-dose radiotherapy and immunotherapy resistance in tumors. Study as a whole: Treatment of Cohort 2 consisted of 1 Gy per fraction every two weeks, amounting to 13 Gy over 26 weeks.

This clonotype was detected once. Primers used for first-strand cDNA, a TRAV- and TRBV-specific set, covered both alpha and beta chains. TCR amplification used 15 to 20 PCR cycles, a constant-region primer and a V-primer adapter. TCRdb reprocessed the reads via MiXCR and lists one record per CDR3 protein. The data show about 100,000 distinct CDR3 sequences, roughly 20% seen once. Time point reported: after trial treatment. The treatment was: LDRT plus nivolumab, ipilimumab, low-dose cyclophosphamide and aspirin (RACIN trial). The length of the CDR3 is 14 residues. Losses at the gene ends were 6 bases for V and 5 bases for J; bases not matched to a gene: 8. Germline CDR1 and CDR2: SNHLY and FYNNEI.

The sequence came from a male donor with prostate cancer. Specimen: PBMCs, collected after low-dose radiotherapy plus immunotherapy. This chain joins TRBV2 and TRBJ2-5; the match to TRBD2 covers 8 bases. DNA of the CDR3: TGTGCCAGCAGGAGCGGGGGTGGTTATGAGACCCAGTACTTC. It yields the protein CASRSGGGYETQYF.